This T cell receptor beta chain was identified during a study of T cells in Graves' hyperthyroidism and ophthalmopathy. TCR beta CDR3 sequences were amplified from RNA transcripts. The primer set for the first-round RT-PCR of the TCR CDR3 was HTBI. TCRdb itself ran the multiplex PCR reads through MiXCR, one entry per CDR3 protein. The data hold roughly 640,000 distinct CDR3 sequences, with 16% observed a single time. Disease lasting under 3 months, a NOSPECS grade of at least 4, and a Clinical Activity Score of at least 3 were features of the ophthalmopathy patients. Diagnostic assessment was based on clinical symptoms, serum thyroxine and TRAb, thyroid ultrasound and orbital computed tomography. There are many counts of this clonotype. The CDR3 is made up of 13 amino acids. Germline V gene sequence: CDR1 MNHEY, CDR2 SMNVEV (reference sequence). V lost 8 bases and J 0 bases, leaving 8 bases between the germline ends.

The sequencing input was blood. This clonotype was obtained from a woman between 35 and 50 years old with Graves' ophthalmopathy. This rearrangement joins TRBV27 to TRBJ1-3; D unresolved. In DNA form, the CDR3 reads TGTGCCAGCCAAGCGAGCTCTGGAAACACCATATATTTT. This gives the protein CASQASSGNTIYF.